This TCR beta chain was obtained from a study of T cell repertoires in cytomegalovirus infection. Study-level information: It can be stated that public TCR beta signatures indicated CMV infection as well as a matching HLA type.

Points from the study as a whole: Dominating the ex vivo response were HLA-C-restricted CMV-specific TCR beta clonotypes. Using cumulative public TCR beta family frequency, the authors identified those who carried CMV together with the relevant HLA.

Germline loops: CDR1 SGHTA, CDR2 FQGNSA. The CDR3 sequence is 14 residues long. Trimming removed 1 base from V and 4 bases from J, with 10 bases in between. The sample holds many counts of this clonotype. Its target is not known. In TCRdb, the reads were re-called with MiXCR into one record per CDR3 protein. The sample consists of more than 150,000 distinct CDR3 sequences, around a quarter of them appearing once. This TCR was sampled from a human donor in good health (CMV status not recorded). Some clones in this sample may be carry-over from other donors' samples. The sequenced sample consisted of PBMCs. The V call is TRBV7-2, the J call TRBJ1-2, with D uncertain. CDR3: CASSLETEIYGYTF. For the CDR3, the DNA is TGTGCCAGCAGCTTAGAAACAGAGATCTATGGCTACACCTTC.